Listed below are T cell receptor beta chains from one sample, sequenced in a study of blood T cell repertoires in COVID-19. Clones were sequenced by immunoSEQ multiplex PCR, and TCRdb holds only the in-frame ones, with some missing. Here the sample spans 250,000 to 400,000 clones, around 86% being singletons. Sequenced sample: PBMCs or T cells enriched from blood (not recorded which). Receptor source: a man aged 55 to 70 who had recovered from COVID-19. Both conserved end residues are part of each CDR3. D genes are given only for firm matches. Only part of the rows carry a size: once, few, many, or a class if the clone is expanded.

CDR3 DNA	CDR3 protein	clone size	CDR3 length	D gene	V gene	J gene
TGTGCCAGCTCTACAGATCAGAACACTGAAGCTTTCTTT	CASSTDQNTEAFF	once	13	NA	TRBV18	TRBJ1-1
TGTGCCAGCAGCTTAACGGTACTGGGACAGTCTGACTACACCTTC	CASSLTVLGQSDYTF	NA	15	TRBD1	TRBV7-2	TRBJ1-2
TGCGCCAGCAGGGGACACCCGGTAATCGGGGAGCTGTTTTTT	CASRGHPVIGELFF	NA	14	NA	TRBV4-1	TRBJ2-2
TGTGCCAGCAGCCGTGACAGGAACACTGAAGCTTTCTTT	CASSRDRNTEAFF	NA	13	NA	TRBV7-2	TRBJ1-1
TGTGCCAGTAGTATCGGACAAACAAACACTGAAGCTTTCTTT	CASSIGQTNTEAFF	once	14	NA	TRBV19	TRBJ1-1
TGTGCCAGTAACAACAGGGGAACTGAAGCTTTCTTT	CASNNRGTEAFF	NA	12	TRBD1	TRBV19	TRBJ1-1
TGTGCCACCAGTGACCTGGGACAGTTGGGGGAGCAGTACTTC	CATSDLGQLGEQYF	NA	14	TRBD1	TRBV24-1	TRBJ2-7
TGTGCCAGCAGCCAAGGACAACAGGGGTTCTACAATGAGCAGTTCTTC	CASSQGQQGFYNEQFF	once	16	TRBD1	TRBV4-2	TRBJ2-1
TGTGCCAGCAGCGTGGGGGGATGGAACACTGAAGCTTTCTTT	CASSVGGWNTEAFF	NA	14	NA	TRBV27	TRBJ1-1
TGTGCCAGCACCGGGGAGGGGCAGGCTGAAGCTTTCTTT	CASTGEGQAEAFF	NA	13	NA	TRBV28	TRBJ1-1
TGTGCCAGCAGCTTGTCCACGGTCTTGGACTATGGCTACACCTTC	CASSLSTVLDYGYTF	NA	15	NA	TRBV5-4	TRBJ1-2
TGCGCCAGCAGCCAAGAAATCCCTAGCGGGAGCTACGAGCAGTACTTC	CASSQEIPSGSYEQYF	NA	16	TRBD2	TRBV4-3	TRBJ2-7
TGCGCCAGCAGCTTGACACAGGGGGGAAACATTCAGTACTTC	CASSLTQGGNIQYF	NA	14	TRBD1	TRBV5-1	TRBJ2-4
TGTGCCACCTGGGACAGGGCCCACTACGAGCAGTACTTC	CATWDRAHYEQYF	NA	13	TRBD1	TRBV19	TRBJ2-7
TGTGCCAGCAGCGTAACGGGAGGAACTGAAGCTTTCTTT	CASSVTGGTEAFF	NA	13	NA	TRBV9	TRBJ1-1
TGTGCCAGCAGCGCGTGGACTAGGCAGGATACGCAGTATTTT	CASSAWTRQDTQYF	NA	14	TRBD2	TRBV2	TRBJ2-3
TGTGCCAGCAGCTTTACAGGGGGTAGCGACGAGCAGTACTTC	CASSFTGGSDEQYF	once	14	TRBD1	TRBV6-1	TRBJ2-7
TGTGCCACCAGTGACCCGGGACTAGCGGGGGAGCAGTTCTTC	CATSDPGLAGEQFF	NA	14	TRBD2	TRBV24-1	TRBJ2-1
TGTGCCAGCAGTTTAACAGGGGGCAGGTCCTACGAGCAGTACTTC	CASSLTGGRSYEQYF	NA	15	TRBD1	TRBV6-5	TRBJ2-7
TGTGCCAGCAGCTTGAGGACAGGCTTCAATGAAAAACTGTTTTTT	CASSLRTGFNEKLFF	NA	15	TRBD1	TRBV5-6	TRBJ1-4
TGTGCCAGCAGCCAAGATTCCGGAGCAATTGATACGCAGTATTTT	CASSQDSGAIDTQYF	NA	15	NA	TRBV14	TRBJ2-3
TGTGCCATCAGTGATGGGGGGGGGCGGAACTATGGCTACACCTTC	CAISDGGGRNYGYTF	NA	15	NA	TRBV10-3	TRBJ1-2
TGCGCCAGCAGCCAAGATACCTGGGTTCTGAGGCTGGTGACCGGGGAGCTGTTTTTT	CASSQDTWVLRLVTGELFF	NA	19	NA	TRBV4-1	TRBJ2-2
TGTGCCAGCAGCTTAGGCAGGGGGACCACTGAAGCTTTCTTT	CASSLGRGTTEAFF	NA	14	TRBD1	TRBV7-9	TRBJ1-1
TGTGCCAGCAGCACCGGGACAGGGCCCTACAATGAGCAGTTCTTC	CASSTGTGPYNEQFF	NA	15	TRBD1	TRBV5-5	TRBJ2-1
TGTGCCAGCAGTTACTCGATTGGGCAGGGGGCATGGGGCTACACCTTC	CASSYSIGQGAWGYTF	once	16	TRBD1	TRBV6-5	TRBJ1-2
TGTGCTAGCAGCTTGTTTGAGACAGGGGGAACTGTTTTT	CASSLFETGGTVF	NA	13	TRBD1	TRBV7-7	TRBJ2-2
TGTGCCAGCAGCGAAGGGTACAGGGAATATGGCTACACCTTC	CASSEGYREYGYTF	NA	14	NA	TRBV6-1	TRBJ1-2
TGTGCCAGCAGCTCCCTCCGGGACAGAGCTAAAGAGACCCAGTACTTC	CASSSLRDRAKETQYF	NA	16	TRBD1	TRBV5-4	TRBJ2-5
TGTGCCAGCAGCTCAGACAGCGTCAATCAGCCCCAGCATTTT	CASSSDSVNQPQHF	NA	14	NA	TRBV2	TRBJ1-5
TGTGCCAGTAGCACACCGCTAGCGGGAGGGCCTTTACGCACCGGGGAGCTGTTTTTT	CASSTPLAGGPLRTGELFF	NA	19	TRBD2	TRBV19	TRBJ2-2
TGTGCCAGTAGTACGACCGGGACAGGGGGCTACAATGAGCAGTTCTTC	CASSTTGTGGYNEQFF	NA	16	TRBD1	TRBV19	TRBJ2-1
TGTGCCAGCAGCGCTACCGGACAGGGGGCCAACGTCCTGACTTTC	CASSATGQGANVLTF	NA	15	NA	TRBV13	TRBJ2-6
TGTGCCAGCAGCTTTCGGGGACAGCTAAACTATGGCTACACCTTC	CASSFRGQLNYGYTF	NA	15	TRBD1	TRBV5-5	TRBJ1-2
TGTGCCAGCAGCTTTGGGGGGAGGGACTACAATGAGCAGTTCTTC	CASSFGGRDYNEQFF	NA	15	TRBD2	TRBV11-3	TRBJ2-1
TGTGCCAGCTCACCCCCCGGGGGGACCCAATACAATGAGCAGTTCTTC	CASSPPGGTQYNEQFF	NA	16	TRBD2	TRBV18	TRBJ2-1
TGTGCCACCAGCAGAGATTTTGGCGGCAGCTCTGGAAACACCATATATTTT	CATSRDFGGSSGNTIYF	NA	17	NA	TRBV15	TRBJ1-3
TGCAGCGTTGAATATCGGCTAGCGGAATACAATGAGCAGTTCTTC	CSVEYRLAEYNEQFF	NA	15	TRBD2	TRBV29-1	TRBJ2-1
TGTGCCAGCAGCTCTCTGGTCGGGACAGGGGAAGAAAAACTGTTTTTT	CASSSLVGTGEEKLFF	NA	16	NA	TRBV21-1	TRBJ1-4
TGTGCCACCAGTGATTTGCGGTGGCAGGGCGGCAATGAGCAGTTCTTC	CATSDLRWQGGNEQFF	NA	16	NA	TRBV24-1	TRBJ2-1
TGTGCCAGCAGCCAAATACAGGACATTTCCTACGAGCAGTACTTC	CASSQIQDISYEQYF	NA	15	NA	TRBV4-2	TRBJ2-7
TGTGCCAGCAGTTTATCGCGTTACGAGCAGTACTTC	CASSLSRYEQYF	NA	12	NA	TRBV28	TRBJ2-7
TGTGCCAGCAGCGGGGGGGTATGGAACACTGAAGCTTTCTTT	CASSGGVWNTEAFF	NA	14	NA	TRBV11-2	TRBJ1-1
TGTGCCAGCAGCACCGGACTAGCGGGAGGCACCGGGGAGCTGTTTTTT	CASSTGLAGGTGELFF	NA	16	TRBD2	TRBV5-4	TRBJ2-2
TGTGCCATCAGCCGGGACAGGGGGTCTCAGCCCCAGCATTTT	CAISRDRGSQPQHF	NA	14	TRBD1	TRBV10-3	TRBJ1-5
TGTGCCAGCACCGGACAGACACATAATTCACCCCTCCACTTT	CASTGQTHNSPLHF	NA	14	NA	TRBV28	TRBJ1-6
TGTGCCAGTCACAAGGGCGGGTATCAGCCCCAGCATTTT	CASHKGGYQPQHF	NA	13	NA	TRBV28	TRBJ1-5
TGTGCCAGCAGCTTAGGTGGAAGCGGATACACCGGGGAGCTGTTTTTT	CASSLGGSGYTGELFF	NA	16	NA	TRBV7-2	TRBJ2-2
TGTGCCAGCAGCGCGGGGGCGCTGGGAAACACTGAAGCTTTCTTT	CASSAGALGNTEAFF	NA	15	NA	TRBV7-6	TRBJ1-1
TGCAGCGTTGCTCCGGGAGGGCCCCGCTCATCTGATACGCAGTATTTT	CSVAPGGPRSSDTQYF	NA	16	TRBD2	TRBV29-1	TRBJ2-3
TGCGCCAGCAGCTTTTCCGGGGCTAACTATGGCTACACCTTC	CASSFSGANYGYTF	NA	14	NA	TRBV5-1	TRBJ1-2
TGTGCCAGCAGTTTCGACAGGCAGTTTGAAAAACTGTTTTTT	CASSFDRQFEKLFF	NA	14	NA	TRBV27	TRBJ1-4
TGTGCCAGCAGCGCGCGGGCAAATGGAGGCAATCAGCCCCAGCATTTT	CASSARANGGNQPQHF	NA	16	NA	TRBV7-2	TRBJ1-5
TGTGCCAGCAGCCTCCGGGGGGGCAATCAGCCCCAGCATTTT	CASSLRGGNQPQHF	NA	14	NA	TRBV6-4	TRBJ1-5